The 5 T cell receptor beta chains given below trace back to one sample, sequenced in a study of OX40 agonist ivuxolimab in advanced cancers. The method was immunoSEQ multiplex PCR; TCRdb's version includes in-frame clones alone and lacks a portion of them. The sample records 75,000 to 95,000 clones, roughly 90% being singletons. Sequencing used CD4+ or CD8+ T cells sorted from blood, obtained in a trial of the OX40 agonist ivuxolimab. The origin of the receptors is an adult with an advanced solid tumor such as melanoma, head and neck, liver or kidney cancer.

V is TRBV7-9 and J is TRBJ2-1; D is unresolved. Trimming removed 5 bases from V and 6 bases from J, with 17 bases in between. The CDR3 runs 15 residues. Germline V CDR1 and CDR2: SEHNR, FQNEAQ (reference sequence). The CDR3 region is CASSLTPLPGNEQFF. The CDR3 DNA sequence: TGTGCCAGCAGCCTGACTCCCCTCCCAGGCAATGAGCAGTTCTTC.

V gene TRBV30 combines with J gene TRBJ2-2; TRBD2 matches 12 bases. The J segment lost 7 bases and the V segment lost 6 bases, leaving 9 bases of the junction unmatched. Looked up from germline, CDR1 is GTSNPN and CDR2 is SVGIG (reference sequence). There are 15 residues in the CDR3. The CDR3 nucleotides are TGTGCCTGTCCTCGACTAGCGGGGGTTGTCGGGGAGCTGTTTTTT. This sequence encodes CACPRLAGVVGELFF. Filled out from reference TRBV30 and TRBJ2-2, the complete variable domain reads SQTIHQWPATLVQPVGSPLSLECTVEGTSNPNLYWYRQAAGRGLQLLFYSVGIGQISSEVPQNLSASRPQDRQFILSSKKLLLSDSGFYLCACPRLAGVVGELFFGEGSRLTVL.

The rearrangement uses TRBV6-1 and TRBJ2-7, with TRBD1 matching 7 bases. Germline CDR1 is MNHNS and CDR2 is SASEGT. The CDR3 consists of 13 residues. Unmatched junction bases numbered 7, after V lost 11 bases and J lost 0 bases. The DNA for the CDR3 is TGTGCCTTGGGACAGCTGAACTCCTACGAGCAGTACTTC. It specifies CALGQLNSYEQYF.

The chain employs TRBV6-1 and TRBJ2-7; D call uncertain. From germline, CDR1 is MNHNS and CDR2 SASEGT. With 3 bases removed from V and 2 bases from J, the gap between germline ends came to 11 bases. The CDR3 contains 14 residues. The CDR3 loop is CASSDYRVAYEQYF. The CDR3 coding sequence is TGTGCCAGCAGTGACTATAGGGTGGCCTACGAGCAGTACTTC.

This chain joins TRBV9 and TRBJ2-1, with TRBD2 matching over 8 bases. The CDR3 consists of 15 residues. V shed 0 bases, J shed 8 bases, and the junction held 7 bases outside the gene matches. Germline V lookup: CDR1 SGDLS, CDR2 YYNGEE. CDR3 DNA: TGTGCCAGCAGCGTAGTAACTAGCGGCAGGGATGAGCAGTTCTTC. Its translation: CASSVVTSGRDEQFF.